The clone carrying this T cell receptor (beta chain) is termed medium-sized. Antigen: not known. The time point denotes: sample taken at primary tumor resection. Tumor, nontumor lung or frozen PBMC supplied whole RNA that was sequenced unsorted. This sample is drawn from a study of spatial heterogeneity in lung cancer. General study points: Counts of expanded intratumoral alpha and beta TCRs tracked tumor mutation counts.

V was clipped by 0 bases and J by 7 bases; unmatched bases: 3. The CDR3 contains 15 residues. TCRdb passed the 5' RACE reads through MiXCR, listing each CDR3 protein once. This table holds about 7,000 distinct CDR3 sequences, about 20% found once. Here the sequenced sample was lung tumor tissue, taken at surgery. This rearrangement joins TRBV12-3 or TRBV12-4 to TRBJ1-6, with 7 bases identical to TRBD1. The sequence was obtained from a female donor with early-stage non-small cell lung cancer. The CDR3 loop reads CASSLAETGNSPLHF. The CDR3 DNA sequence: TGTGCCAGCAGTTTAGCGGAGACAGGGAATTCACCCCTCCACTTT.